The sequence of this T cell receptor (beta chain) was determined in a study of blood T cell repertoires in COVID-19. Study as a whole: Material from acute and convalescent COVID-19 was sourced from the United States, Italy and Spain. The cDNA or gDNA used as material had been derived from T cells, B-cell-depleted T cells, or PBMCs.

CDR1 is SGHVS, CDR2 FNYEAQ, per germline. Germline trimming cut 5 bases from V and 5 bases from J; bases unmatched to any gene: 9. The CDR3 contains 15 residues. As handled by the study authors: Quantification of nucleated cells was approximated via reference gene primer amplification. Repertoires were generated with immunoSEQ multiplex PCR, while TCRdb's copy carries only in-frame clones and drops some. Clonal size and the V and J genes are those of that table, whereas D and trimming came from the DNA. Here the sample spans about 250,000 clones, 80% to 90% being singletons. The V and J genes are TRBV7-6 and TRBJ1-5; 7 nucleotides agree with TRBD1. The receptor comes from a woman in her seventies with acute or convalescent COVID-19. The specimen was peripheral blood. Here the CDR3 DNA reads TGTGCCAGCAGCCCAACCGACAGGGTTCATCAGCCCCAGCATTTT. Its translation is CASSPTDRVHQPQHF.